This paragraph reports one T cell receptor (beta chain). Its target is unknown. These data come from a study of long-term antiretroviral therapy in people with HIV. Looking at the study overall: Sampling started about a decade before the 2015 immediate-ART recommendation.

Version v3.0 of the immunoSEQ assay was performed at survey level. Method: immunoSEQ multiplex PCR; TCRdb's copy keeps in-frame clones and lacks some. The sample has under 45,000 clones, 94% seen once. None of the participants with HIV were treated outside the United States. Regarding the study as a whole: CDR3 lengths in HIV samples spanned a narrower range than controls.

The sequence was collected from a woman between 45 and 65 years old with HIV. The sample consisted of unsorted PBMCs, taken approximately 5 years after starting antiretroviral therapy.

The CDR3 region has the DNA TGTGCCAGCAGTAGCGGGGGGACGAGCTCCTACAATGAGCAGTTCTTC. This gives the protein CASSSGGTSSYNEQFF. The gene calls are TRBV7-6 and TRBJ2-1; 10 bases agree with TRBD2. Trimming at V came to 6 bases and at J to 0 bases, leaving 5 bases not matched to a gene. Per the germline V gene, CDR1 is SGHVS and CDR2 is FNYEAQ. The CDR3 spans 16 residues.